The clone carrying this TCR beta chain showed up just once. This sample was included in a study of blood T cell repertoires in COVID-19. Study at large: The United States, Italy and Spain were the sources of the acute and convalescent COVID-19 samples. The analysed material was cDNA or gDNA that came from T cells, B-cell-depleted T cells, or PBMCs.

CDR3 length: 14 amino acids. The V and J ends lost 2 bases and 3 bases respectively, with 8 bases between them. Germline CDR1 reads KGHSH; CDR2 reads LQKENI. Original processing notes: Counts of nucleated cells, estimated from reference gene primer amplification, were obtained. Method: immunoSEQ multiplex PCR; TCRdb's copy keeps in-frame clones and lacks some. That table is the source of V, J and clone size, and D and trimming were worked out from the DNA. The data show fewer than 55,000 clones, about 83% seen once. Sequencing was carried out using peripheral blood. This receptor was taken from a woman aged 55-70 years with acute or convalescent COVID-19. This chain uses TRBV18 with TRBJ1-5, with a weak D call TRBD1 (6 bases). The CDR3 sequence is CASSPGQFNQPQHF. CDR3 sequence (DNA): TGTGCCAGCTCACCAGGACAGTTCAATCAGCCCCAGCATTTT.